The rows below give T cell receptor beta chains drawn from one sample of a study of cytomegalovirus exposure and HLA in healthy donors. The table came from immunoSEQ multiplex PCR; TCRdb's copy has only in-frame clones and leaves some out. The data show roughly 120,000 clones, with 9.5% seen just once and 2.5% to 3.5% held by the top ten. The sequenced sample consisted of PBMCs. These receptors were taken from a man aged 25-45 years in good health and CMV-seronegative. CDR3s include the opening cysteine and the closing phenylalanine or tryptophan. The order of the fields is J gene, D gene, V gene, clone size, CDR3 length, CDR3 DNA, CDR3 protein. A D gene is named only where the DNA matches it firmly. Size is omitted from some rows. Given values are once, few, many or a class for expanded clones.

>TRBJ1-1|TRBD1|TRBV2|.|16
TGTGCCAGCAGTGCCTCAAGGACAGGGCGGGGAACTGAAGCTTTCTTT
CASSASRTGRGTEAFF
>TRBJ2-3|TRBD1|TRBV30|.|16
TGTGCCTGGAGTGCCTGGACAGGGATGGGCACAGATACGCAGTATTTT
CAWSAWTGMGTDTQYF
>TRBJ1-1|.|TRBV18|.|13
TGTGCCAGCTCACCCAATAGCTATACTGAAGCTTTCTTT
CASSPNSYTEAFF
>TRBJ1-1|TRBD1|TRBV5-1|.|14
TGCGCCAGCAGCCTCCGACAGGGCGTCCAAGAAGCTTTCTTT
CASSLRQGVQEAFF
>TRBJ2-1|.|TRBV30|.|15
TGTGCCTGGAGTGTTAGGGGGAGGGCCTACAATGAGCAGTTCTTC
CAWSVRGRAYNEQFF
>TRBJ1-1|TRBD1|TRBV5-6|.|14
TGTGCCAGCAGCCAGACAGGGATTATTGTGGGAGCTTTCTTT
CASSQTGIIVGAFF
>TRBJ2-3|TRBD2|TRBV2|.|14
TGTGCCAGCAGGCCGGGACTAGTATTAGATACGCAGTATTTT
CASRPGLVLDTQYF
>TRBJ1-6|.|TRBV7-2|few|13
TGTGCCAGCAGCTCGGGGGGGGGATCACCCCTCCACTTT
CASSSGGGSPLHF
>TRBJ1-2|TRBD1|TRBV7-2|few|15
TGTGCCAGCAGCTTAGCCCAGGGGGGACCCTATGGCTACACCTTC
CASSLAQGGPYGYTF
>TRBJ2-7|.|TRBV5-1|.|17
TGCGCCAGCAGCTCCTATTCGGTCTCGGGGCGGGACTACGAGCAGTACTTC
CASSSYSVSGRDYEQYF
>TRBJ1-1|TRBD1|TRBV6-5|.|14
TGTGCCAGCAGCAGGGGGATCGGGGACACTGAAGCTTTCTTT
CASSRGIGDTEAFF